The rows below give T cell receptor beta chains drawn from one sample of a study of T-cell reconstitution after alpha-beta-depleted transplantation in children. TCRdb used MiXCR to reprocess the PCR reads, holding one entry per CDR3 protein. The data contain 640,000 or so distinct CDR3 sequences, 15% to 20% of them singletons. Sequencing was performed on PBMCs from the stem cell graft donor, taken from the stem cell graft. The source is a human donor who donated a stem cell graft to a child with acute myeloid leukemia. Both conserved end residues are part of each CDR3. D genes are given only for firm matches. Clone size is stated in some rows and not others, as once, few, many or a class when expanded.

v_gene,d_gene,abundance,j_gene,CDR3nt,CDR3aa
TRBV29-1,.,many,TRBJ2-1,TGCAGCGTTGTGAGCCAGGGGACCTACAATGAGCAGTTCTTC,CSVVSQGTYNEQFF
TRBV5-1,.,many,TRBJ2-7,TGCGCCAGCAGCGCCGGACGGCTCACCTACGAGCAGTACTTC,CASSAGRLTYEQYF
TRBV4-3,.,few,TRBJ2-3,TGCGCCAGCAGCCAAGACCCGAGCCGCACAGATACGCAGTATTTT,CASSQDPSRTDTQYF
TRBV7-3,TRBD1,.,TRBJ2-1,TGTGCCAGCAGCCCGGGACAGGGGTTGTTTAATGAGCAGTTCTTC,CASSPGQGLFNEQFF
TRBV14,.,.,TRBJ2-1,TGTGCCAGCAGCGAAGGGGGAGAGCAGTTCTTC,CASSEGGEQFF
TRBV20-1,.,few,TRBJ1-4,TGCAGTGCTAACTCCCGGGGGAGGCGGAGTGAAAAACTGTTTTTT,CSANSRGRRSEKLFF
TRBV4-3,.,few,TRBJ2-3,TGCGCCAGCAGCCAAGGAACAAGCGCAGACAGATCCACAGATACGCAGTATTTT,CASSQGTSADRSTDTQYF
TRBV7-2,.,few,TRBJ2-7,TGTGCCAGCAGCGTTACAGGGTATGCAGTGGGCGAGCAGTACTTC,CASSVTGYAVGEQYF
TRBV20-1,.,.,TRBJ2-1,TGCAGTGCTGTAAGTTACAATGAGCAGTTCTTC,CSAVSYNEQFF
TRBV20-1,.,many,TRBJ1-1,TGCAGTGCTAGAGACCTACGGCGGGCTCTGGGGATGAACACTGAAGCTTTCTTT,CSARDLRRALGMNTEAFF
TRBV5-1,TRBD1,.,TRBJ1-1,TGCGCCAGCAGCGGGGACAGGATCTACACTGAAGCTTTCTTT,CASSGDRIYTEAFF
TRBV12-3/TRBV12-4,TRBD2,many,TRBJ2-2,TGTGCCAGCAGTTCCAGCGGGGGGAACACCGGGGAGCTGTTTTTT,CASSSSGGNTGELFF
TRBV5-6,.,.,TRBJ1-2,TGTGCCAGCAGCTATACAGGGTATGGCTACACCTTC,CASSYTGYGYTF
TRBV29-1,TRBD1,many,TRBJ2-4,TGCAGCGTTGAAGATCCCGAGGGGGCCTTGGCCAAAAACATTCAGTACTTC,CSVEDPEGALAKNIQYF
TRBV15,.,.,TRBJ2-1,TGTGCCACCAGCCGAGGGGGTACCGACCAGTTCTTC,CATSRGGTDQFF
TRBV7-3,.,many,TRBJ2-1,TGTGCCAGCAGCTTAACTGCTGCGGCCTACAATGAGCAGTTCTTC,CASSLTAAAYNEQFF
TRBV12-3/TRBV12-4,.,many,TRBJ1-5,TGTGCCAGCAGTTTAAACCAAGGTCAGCCCCAGCATTTT,CASSLNQGQPQHF
TRBV7-2,.,many,TRBJ2-5,TGTGCCAGCAGCCAACTCAGGTCAGAGACCCAGTACTTC,CASSQLRSETQYF
TRBV20-1,.,many,TRBJ2-1,TGCAGTGCTAGGGGGGACTACAATGAGCAGTTCTTC,CSARGDYNEQFF
TRBV12-3/TRBV12-4,TRBD1,few,TRBJ1-6,TGTGCCAGCAGCTCCGGACAGGGCCTGTATAATTCACCCCTCCACTTT,CASSSGQGLYNSPLHF
TRBV5-7,.,few,TRBJ1-6,TGTGCCAGCAGCAGTCGAGGGGGTAATTCACCCCTCCACTTT,CASSSRGGNSPLHF
TRBV7-9,.,many,TRBJ1-1,TGTGCCAGCAGTTTATCCGGGAGTACTGAAGCTTTCTTT,CASSLSGSTEAFF
TRBV4-2,.,many,TRBJ2-6,TGTGCCAGCAGCCTCGTTGGTGGGTATAGGGGCTCTGGGGCCAACGTCCTGACTTTC,CASSLVGGYRGSGANVLTF